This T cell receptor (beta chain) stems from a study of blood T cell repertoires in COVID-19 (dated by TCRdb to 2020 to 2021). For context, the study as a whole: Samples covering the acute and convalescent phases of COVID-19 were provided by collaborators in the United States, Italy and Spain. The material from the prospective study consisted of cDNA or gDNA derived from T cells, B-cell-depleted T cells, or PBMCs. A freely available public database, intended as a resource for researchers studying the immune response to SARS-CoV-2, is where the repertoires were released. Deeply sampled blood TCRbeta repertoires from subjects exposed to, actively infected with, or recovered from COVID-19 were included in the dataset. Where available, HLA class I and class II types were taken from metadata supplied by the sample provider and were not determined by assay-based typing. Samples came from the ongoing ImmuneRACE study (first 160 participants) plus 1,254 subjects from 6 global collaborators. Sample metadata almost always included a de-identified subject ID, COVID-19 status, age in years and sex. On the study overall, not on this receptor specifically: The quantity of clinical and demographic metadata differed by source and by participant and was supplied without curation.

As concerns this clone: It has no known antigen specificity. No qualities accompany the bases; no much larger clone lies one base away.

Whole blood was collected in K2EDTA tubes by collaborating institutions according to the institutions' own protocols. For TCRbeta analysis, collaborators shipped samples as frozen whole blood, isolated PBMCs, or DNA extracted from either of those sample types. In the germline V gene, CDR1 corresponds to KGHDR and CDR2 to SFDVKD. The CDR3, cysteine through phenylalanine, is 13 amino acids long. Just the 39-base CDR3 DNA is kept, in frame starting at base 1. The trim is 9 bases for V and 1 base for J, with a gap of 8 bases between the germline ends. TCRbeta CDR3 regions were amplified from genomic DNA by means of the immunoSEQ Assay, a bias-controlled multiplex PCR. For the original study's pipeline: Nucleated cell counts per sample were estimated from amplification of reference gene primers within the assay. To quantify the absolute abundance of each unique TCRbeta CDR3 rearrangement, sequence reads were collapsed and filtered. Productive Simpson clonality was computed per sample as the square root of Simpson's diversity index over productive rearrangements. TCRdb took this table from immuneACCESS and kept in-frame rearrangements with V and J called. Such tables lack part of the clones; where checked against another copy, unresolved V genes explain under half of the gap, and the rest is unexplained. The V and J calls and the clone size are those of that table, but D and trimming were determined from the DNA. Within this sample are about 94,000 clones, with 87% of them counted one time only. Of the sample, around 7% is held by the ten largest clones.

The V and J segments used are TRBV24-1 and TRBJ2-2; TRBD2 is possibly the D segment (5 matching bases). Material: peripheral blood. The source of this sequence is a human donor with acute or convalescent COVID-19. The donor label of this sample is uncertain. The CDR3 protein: CATGRGNTGELFF. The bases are TGTGCCACCGGTCGGGGGAACACCGGGGAGCTGTTTTTT.